Below are 20 T cell receptor beta chains sequenced from a single sample in a study of a mutant IDH1 vaccine in newly diagnosed glioma. Repertoires were generated with immunoSEQ multiplex PCR, while TCRdb's copy carries only in-frame clones and drops some. The table lists about 42,000 clones, approximately 85% of them singletons. Sample time point: week 5, during vaccination. Each dose of the vaccine consisted of 300 ug of mutant IDH1 20-mer peptide, with topical imiquimod. The antigens for these receptors are not known. The sample was PBMCs, taken from a glioma patient whose treatment included an IDH1 peptide vaccine. The receptors stem from a man in his forties with glioma.

This clone was seen only once. The V and J genes are TRBV6-6 and TRBJ1-2; 10 nucleotides agree with TRBD1. V dropped 8 bases and J dropped 3; count of bases not matched to a gene: 6. The germline V gene has CDR1 MNHNY and CDR2 SVGAGI (reference sequence). This CDR3 has 14 amino acids. The CDR3 nucleotides read TGTGCCAGCCGCGGGACAGGGGAGGACTATGGCTACACCTTC. Translating it yields CASRGTGEDYGYTF.

This clone was seen just once. This rearrangement joins TRBV25-1 to TRBJ2-3, with 10 bases that match TRBD2. V was pared by 6 bases and J by 5 bases, with 8 bases of the junction left unmatched. This CDR3 has 15 residues. From germline, CDR1 is MGHDK and CDR2 SYGVNS. This CDR3 is CASSRSGRVGDTQYF. Here the CDR3 DNA reads TGTGCCAGCAGCCGCAGCGGGAGGGTTGGAGATACGCAGTATTTT.

This chain uses TRBV25-1 with TRBJ2-1, with 12 bases matching TRBD1. This CDR3 contains 14 residues. The V gene end was trimmed by 10 bases and the J gene end by 8 bases; junction bases not matched to a gene: 9. Per germline, CDR1 MGHDK and CDR2 SYGVNS. The CDR3 DNA sequence: TGTGCCACCAATGGGGACAGGGGGCGGTATGAGCAGTTCTTC. Its translation is CATNGDRGRYEQFF.

The chain uses TRBV7-9 and TRBJ2-7; the D gene is possibly TRBD2 (5 bases). The V end lost 5 bases, the J end lost 0 bases, and 8 bases lay between the germline ends. The CDR3 totals 13 residues. CDR1 and CDR2 (germline): SEHNR, FQNEAQ (reference sequence). CDR3 bases: TGTGCCAGCAGCCCTACTAGCTCCTACGAGCAGTACTTC. This encodes CASSPTSSYEQYF.

V usage is TRBV4-3 and J usage is TRBJ2-3, with D unresolved. Trimming cost V 0 bases and J 1 base, with 11 bases left between them. In germline, CDR1 is LGHNA, CDR2 YSLEER. This CDR3 is built from 16 residues. CDR3 nucleotide sequence: TGCGCCAGCAGCCAAGATCGGTGGGCCCGCACAGATACGCAGTATTTT. Protein product: CASSQDRWARTDTQYF.

CDR3 amino acids: CASSFQGPSSYEQYF. As DNA, the CDR3 is TGTGCCAGCAGCTTTCAGGGTCCCTCCTCCTACGAGCAGTACTTC. The chain joins TRBV5-6 to TRBJ2-7, with D perhaps matching TRBD1 (5 bases). The CDR3 is 15 amino acids. Germline V CDR1 and CDR2: SGHDT, YYEEEE. Trimming removed 2 bases at V and 0 bases at J, with 12 bases between. Drawing the rest from reference TRBV5-6 and TRBJ2-7, the complete variable domain is DAGVTQSPTHLIKTRGQQVTLRCSPKSGHDTVSWYQQALGQGPQFIFQYYEEEERQRGNFPDRFSGHQFPNYSSELNVNALLLGDSALYLCASSFQGPSSYEQYFGPGTRLTVT.

This chain uses TRBV6-1 with TRBJ2-7; TRBD1 matches at 10 bases. Per germline, CDR1 MNHNS and CDR2 SASEGT. V lost 5 bases, J lost 2 bases, and 6 bases stayed unmatched. This CDR3 contains 15 residues. The CDR3 nucleotides are TGTGCCAGCAGTCAAGAGGACAGGGGGACCTACGAGCAGTACTTC. This gives the protein CASSQEDRGTYEQYF.

The gene calls are TRBV10-3 and TRBJ1-5, with no clear D. The CDR3 extends over 13 amino acids. Trimming shortened V by 10 bases and J by 11 bases, and 21 bases separated the two germline ends. The germline gives CDR1 ENHRY, CDR2 SYGVKD. The CDR3 DNA reads TGTGCCAGTACCAAGGAGGACTCCGGGGCCCAGCATTTT. Translating it yields CASTKEDSGAQHF.

The chain carries TRBV7-8 and TRBJ1-1; TRBD1 is a possible D gene (6 bases). V was shortened by 3 bases and J by 11 bases, with 16 bases between the two germline ends. Per germline, CDR1 SGHVS and CDR2 FQNEAQ. The CDR3 runs 13 residues. The DNA for the CDR3 is TGTGCCAGCAGCTTCGAGGGACAATCTGGCGCTTTCTTT. Protein product: CASSFEGQSGAFF.

This chain connects TRBV5-1 to TRBJ2-1; D is possibly TRBD1 or TRBD2 (5 bases each). The CDR3 runs to 14 residues. CDR1 is SGHRS, CDR2 YFSETQ, per germline. Trimming took off 4 bases at V and 16 bases at J, with 24 bases between the two ends. The CDR3 bases are TGCGCCAGCAGCGGGGGAAGAGGGTCAGAGGTCCCTTTCTTC. This translates into CASSGGRGSEVPFF.

The gene calls are TRBV7-2 and TRBJ2-4; possibly TRBD2 for D (6 bases). With 4 bases removed from V and 15 bases from J, the gap between germline ends came to 22 bases. This CDR3 has 14 residues. Germline V lookup: CDR1 SGHTA, CDR2 FQGNSA. CDR3 sequence: CASSSRPSPEGAYF. The CDR3 nucleotides read TGTGCCAGCAGCTCCAGGCCCAGCCCGGAGGGTGCGTACTTC.

This chain joins TRBV7-9 and TRBJ2-7, with TRBD2 matching over 11 bases. This CDR3 has 15 amino acids. Germline V gives CDR1 SEHNR, CDR2 FQNEAQ (reference sequence). V gave up 6 bases and J gave up 6 bases; unmatched junction bases: 10. CDR3 region: CASSPKPSGRIEQYF. The CDR3 DNA is TGTGCCAGCAGTCCAAAGCCTAGCGGGAGGATCGAGCAGTACTTC.

This clone appeared a few times. The V call is TRBV7-9, the J call TRBJ2-6; 8 bases map to TRBD1. This CDR3 has 16 residues. J gave up 4 bases and V 6 bases, and 8 bases lay outside the gene matches. Germline V gives CDR1 SEHNR, CDR2 FQNEAQ (reference sequence). CDR3 sequence (DNA): TGTGCCAGCAGGTCGGACAGGGCTACCGGGGCCAACGTCCTGACTTTC. Translated, it gives CASRSDRATGANVLTF.

The chain carries TRBV21-1 and TRBJ2-7; the table assigns TRBD2, which was not confirmed against the DNA. TRBV21-1 is given as a pseudogene. The CDR3 is 15 residues long. CDR3 DNA: TGTGCCAGCAGCGGACTAGCGGGAGACCGGGGGGAGCAGTACTTC. Its protein is CASSGLAGDRGEQYF.

Written as DNA, the CDR3 is TGTGCCAGCAGCGTAGCCCCAGGGGGCGCGGATACGCAGTATTTT. Translation gives CASSVAPGGADTQYF. The V call is TRBV9, the J call TRBJ2-3; TRBD1 agrees at 8 bases. V lost 0 bases, J lost 6 bases, and 6 bases stayed unmatched. This CDR3 comprises 15 residues. The germline CDR1 and CDR2 sequences are SGDLS and YYNGEE.

The rearrangement joins TRBV14 to TRBJ1-4; D is possibly TRBD1 (5 bases). Germline lookup yields CDR1 SGHDN and CDR2 FVKESK. The CDR3 totals 14 residues. Trimming stripped 8 bases from V and 8 bases from J, with 18 bases between. CDR3 nucleotides: TGTGCCAGCGATTATTTCGGGGGTCGAGAAAAACTGTTTTTT. Its protein is CASDYFGGREKLFF.

This sequence joins TRBV25-1 and TRBJ1-1; D is ambiguous. Between the trimmed V and J ends, which lost 6 bases and 1 base, there was a span of 6 bases. The CDR3 extends over 12 amino acids. Germline CDR1 MGHDK, CDR2 SYGVNS. CDR3 protein: CASRIRNTEAFF. In nucleotides, the CDR3 is TGTGCCAGCAGGATCAGGAACACTGAAGCTTTCTTT.

The rearrangement joins TRBV11-2 to TRBJ2-5; D not resolved. This CDR3 has 11 residues. Deletions cut 5 bases from V and 5 bases from J, with 6 bases between. Germline V gene lookup returns CDR1 SGHAT and CDR2 FQNNGV. CDR3 nucleotide sequence: TGTGCCAGCAGCCGATGGGAGACCCAGTACTTC. This gives the protein CASSRWETQYF.

The CDR3 DNA reads as TGTGCCAGTAGTTCCCCGGACAGCGGGAGAATCCACGAGCAGTACTTC. It specifies CASSSPDSGRIHEQYF. The genes are TRBV19 and TRBJ2-7; 8 bases agree with TRBD2. The germline CDR1 and CDR2 sequences are LNHDA and SQIVND (reference sequence). This CDR3 is built from 16 residues. J gave up 5 bases and V 5 bases, and 14 bases lay outside the gene matches.

V usage is TRBV15 and J usage is TRBJ2-4, with 7 bases aligning to TRBD1. The CDR3 extends over 14 amino acids. The ends lost 1 base at V and 7 bases at J; junction bases unmatched: 4. Per the germline V gene, CDR1 is LNHNV and CDR2 is YYDKDF (reference sequence). The CDR3 is CATSRGQGANIQYF. Here the CDR3 DNA reads TGTGCCACCAGCAGAGGACAGGGAGCGAACATTCAGTACTTC.